This TCR beta chain was recovered during a study of blood T cell repertoires in COVID-19 (dated by TCRdb to the early 2020s). A note on the overall study: Samples covering the acute and convalescent phases of COVID-19 were provided by collaborators in the United States, Italy and Spain. The prospective study material was composed of cDNA or gDNA derived from T cells, B-cell-depleted T cells, or PBMCs. The dataset comprised deeply sampled blood TCRbeta repertoires from subjects exposed to, actively infected with, or recovered from COVID-19. A freely available public database, intended as a resource for researchers studying the immune response to SARS-CoV-2, is where the repertoires were released. Samples came from the ongoing ImmuneRACE study (first 160 participants) plus 1,254 subjects from 6 global collaborators. A de-identified subject ID, COVID-19 status, age in years and sex were almost always included in the sample metadata. HLA class I and class II types, where available, came from metadata supplied by the sample provider rather than from assay-based typing. What the research found in general, with its limitations: The amount of clinical and demographic metadata varied by source and participant and was provided uncurated.

Each collaborating institution followed its own protocols to collect whole blood in K2EDTA tubes. For TCRbeta analysis, collaborators shipped samples as frozen whole blood, isolated PBMCs, or DNA extracted from either of those sample types. Taken from cysteine to phenylalanine, the CDR3 has 13 residues. Of the read, only the CDR3 DNA is kept; its 39 bases are in frame from base 1. Based on the germline V gene (reference sequence), the CDR1 and CDR2 sequences are GTSNPN and SVGIG. V is cut by 3 bases and J by 6 bases, and the space between the germline ends is 14 bases. This clone was picked up a small number of times. Its antigen is unknown. No base quality information exists; no much larger clone differs at one position. The immunoSEQ Assay, a bias-controlled multiplex PCR, was used to amplify TCRbeta CDR3 regions from genomic DNA. Under the source paper's analysis protocol: The number of nucleated cells in each sample was estimated by amplification of reference gene primers within the assay. To quantify the absolute abundance of each unique TCRbeta CDR3 rearrangement, sequence reads were collapsed and filtered. Productive Simpson clonality was computed per sample as the square root of Simpson's diversity index over productive rearrangements. This immuneACCESS table, as held by TCRdb, lists in-frame sequences with V and J called but not all clones. Of the missing ones, under half trace to an unresolved V gene in checked studies; the others have no known cause. The DNA was the basis for D and trimming; V, J and clone size are from that table. Within this sample are fewer than 85,000 clones, with approximately 88% of them counted one time only. Under 6% of the sample goes to the ten largest clones.

The sequence is built from TRBV30 and TRBJ1-2; TRBD1 is a possible D gene, resting on 5 matching bases. The TCR sequence derives from a human donor in a cohort sampled during active COVID-19. Sample: peripheral blood. The DNA sequence follows: TGTGCCTGGAGATTAAAAGGGGTCGATGGCTACACCTTC. This translates into CAWRLKGVDGYTF.